This TCR beta chain was sequenced in a study of cytomegalovirus exposure and HLA in healthy donors. Germline lookup yields CDR1 SGHTA and CDR2 FQGNSA. The CDR3 is 15 amino acids. The ends were cut back, 1 base at V and 3 bases at J, with 12 bases in the middle. With 60 Vbeta and 13 Jbeta primers, the PCR was carried out. Authors' analysis steps: There were tens of millions of unique TCR beta chains by a later count, and approximately 12 million of them were shared. Only in-frame clones appear in the TCRdb table, and some are missing; sequencing was by immunoSEQ multiplex PCR. V and J calls and clone size are as listed in that table; D and trimming were resolved from the DNA. Of 90,000 to 95,000 clones listed, 65% to 85% are singletons.

Sequencing used PBMCs. This receptor was taken from a man younger than 30 in good health and CMV-seronegative. This chain joins TRBV7-2 and TRBJ2-5, with D possibly matching TRBD2 (6 bases). CDR3 DNA sequence: TGTGCCAGCAGCTTAGGTTTTGGGGGGAAAGAGACCCAGTACTTC. It encodes CASSLGFGGKETQYF.